These T cell receptor beta chains were read from a single sample in a study of T cell repertoires in cytomegalovirus infection. TCRdb re-called the reads through MiXCR, storing one row per CDR3 protein. The sample lists around 900,000 distinct CDR3 sequences, approximately 31% occurring once. For these receptors, no antigen is known. The source material was cultured CD8+ T cells from PBMCs, sampled from culture after CMV antigen stimulation. These receptors were collected from a human donor in good health (CMV status not recorded). Some clones in this sample may be carry-over from other donors' samples. CDR3s include the opening cysteine and the closing phenylalanine or tryptophan. The D gene is left open where the match is weak. Size is omitted from some rows. Given values are once, few, many or a class for expanded clones.

>NA|11|many|TRBV12-3/TRBV12-4|TRBJ2-7
TGTGCCAGCAGCCCAGGCTACGAGCAGTACTTC
CASSPGYEQYF
>NA|13|NA|TRBV7-3|TRBJ2-1
TGTGCCAGCAGCCCCGGGACGATGAATGAGCAGTTCTTC
CASSPGTMNEQFF
>NA|15|few|TRBV6-1|TRBJ2-3
TGTGCCAGCAGTCCCAGGGCCCACCGGATAGATACGCAGTATTTT
CASSPRAHRIDTQYF
>NA|14|NA|TRBV29-1|TRBJ1-2
TGCAGCGTTTTGGGAGGAACCTCTAACTATGGCTACACCTTC
CSVLGGTSNYGYTF
>NA|15|NA|TRBV6-4|TRBJ2-5
TGTGCCAGCAGTGAAGTGGCGGGGCAGCAAGAGACCCAGTACTTC
CASSEVAGQQETQYF
>NA|16|NA|TRBV6-2/TRBV6-3|TRBJ2-3
TGTGCCAGCAGCTCGACGGCGGGGGCCGGCACAGATACGCAGTATTTT
CASSSTAGAGTDTQYF
>NA|14|NA|TRBV7-2|TRBJ2-7
TGTGCCAGCAGCTTAGCCAGGGGCTCCTACGAGCAGTACTTC
CASSLARGSYEQYF
>NA|19|NA|TRBV29-1|TRBJ1-2
TGCAGCGTTGAAGATTACGTTGAGGACGTTGAGGGGGAGTACTATGGCTACACCTTC
CSVEDYVEDVEGEYYGYTF
>TRBD1|20|many|TRBV6-2/TRBV6-3|TRBJ2-7
TGTGCCAGCAGTTACTCGGAGAGGACAGGGGGTTACCGGACGTTTTACGAGCAGTACTTC
CASSYSERTGGYRTFYEQYF
>TRBD1|16|few|TRBV5-4|TRBJ2-2
TGTGCCAGCAGCTTCGAAAACAGGGGGGTCGACGGGGAGCTGTTTTTT
CASSFENRGVDGELFF
>TRBD2|15|NA|TRBV20-1|TRBJ2-5
TGCAGTGCTAGCGTACTAGCGGGGTACCAAGAGACCCAGTACTTC
CSASVLAGYQETQYF
>NA|15|NA|TRBV24-1|TRBJ2-7
TGTGCCACCAGTGACTGGACGGTTAGCTCCTACGAGCAGTACTTC
CATSDWTVSSYEQYF
>NA|15|NA|TRBV27|TRBJ2-4
TGTGCCAGCAGTTTAAGGGCTCTAGCCAAAAACATTCAGTACTTC
CASSLRALAKNIQYF
>TRBD2|18|few|TRBV6-1|TRBJ2-7
TGTGCCACCTCTCCCGGGACTAGCGGGGCCTTTGGGTCCGACGAGCAGTACTTC
CATSPGTSGAFGSDEQYF
>NA|16|many|TRBV7-3|TRBJ2-3
TGTGCCAGCAGCTTAGGGACGGGGGGACAAACAGATACGCAGTATTTT
CASSLGTGGQTDTQYF
>NA|14|NA|TRBV29-1|TRBJ2-7
TGCAGCGTTGAACTTTTGGGGATAGACTACGAGCAGTACTTC
CSVELLGIDYEQYF
>NA|15|few|TRBV5-4|TRBJ2-5
TGTGCCAGCAGCTTCCGAGACGGGGGACAAGAGACCCAGTACTTC
CASSFRDGGQETQYF
>NA|13|many|TRBV7-6|TRBJ1-6
TGTGCCAGCAGCTTAGTAAGGGATTCACCCCTCCACTTT
CASSLVRDSPLHF
>NA|9|NA|TRBV20-1|TRBJ1-2
TGCAGTGCATTACGAGGCTACACCTTC
CSALRGYTF
>NA|12|NA|TRBV19|TRBJ2-7
TGTGCCAGCCAAGCACACCCCTACGAGCAGTACTTC
CASQAHPYEQYF
>NA|13|NA|TRBV27|TRBJ1-1
TGTGCCAGCACGGGAGGGCAGAACACTGAAGCTTTCTTT
CASTGGQNTEAFF
>NA|16|NA|TRBV19|TRBJ2-3
TGTGCCAGTAGTCCCCCCCGCAGGGGAGGAACAGATACGCAGTATTTT
CASSPPRRGGTDTQYF
>NA|15|NA|TRBV9|TRBJ1-6
TGTGCCAGCAGCGTCGCGGGCTCCTATAATTCACCCCTCCACTTT
CASSVAGSYNSPLHF
>TRBD1|15|once|TRBV7-2|TRBJ1-1
TGTGCCAGCAGCCGGGACAGGTCCATGAACACTGAAGCTTTCTTT
CASSRDRSMNTEAFF
>TRBD1|15|few|TRBV24-1|TRBJ2-1
TGTGCCACCAGTGACCCCGGGACAGACCTACAACGGCAGTTCTTC
CATSDPGTDLQRQFF
>TRBD2|14|NA|TRBV7-6|TRBJ2-3
TGTGCCAGCAGCACTAGCGGGGGGTTAGATGCGCAGTATTTT
CASSTSGGLDAQYF
>TRBD1|15|many|TRBV6-5|TRBJ2-5
TGTGCCAGCAGTTACGGACAGGGAAGCGGAGGGGCCCAGTACTTC
CASSYGQGSGGAQYF
>TRBD1|16|few|TRBV7-9|TRBJ2-5
TGTGCCAGCAGCAATATTCGGGACAGTGGAGCAGAGACCCAGTACTTC
CASSNIRDSGAETQYF
>TRBD2|15|few|TRBV10-3|TRBJ2-7
TGTGCCATCAGTGAGTCCGGGGGGAGGGCCTACGAGCAGTACTTC
CAISESGGRAYEQYF
>TRBD1|17|few|TRBV7-9|TRBJ1-3
TGTGCCAGCGCAAAGCCACCGGACAGGGTTTTTGGAAACACCATATATTTT
CASAKPPDRVFGNTIYF
>TRBD1|13|NA|TRBV2|TRBJ2-7
TGTGCCAACAGCCGACAGGGGGGAGACGAGCAGTACTTC
CANSRQGGDEQYF
>NA|13|few|TRBV24-1|TRBJ2-2
TGTGCCACCCTTGACCGTAACACCGGGGAGCTGTTTTTT
CATLDRNTGELFF
>NA|12|few|TRBV13|TRBJ2-7
TGTGCCAGCACCTCTTCCCCCTACGAGCAGTACTTC
CASTSSPYEQYF
>TRBD1|16|NA|TRBV6-1|TRBJ2-7
TGTACCAGCAGTGAAGGGACAGGGTCAGGACCTTACGAGCAGTACTTC
CTSSEGTGSGPYEQYF
>NA|16|NA|TRBV27|TRBJ2-6
TGTGCCAGCAGTTTTTCGCCAGATTCTGGGGCCAACGTCCTGACTTTC
CASSFSPDSGANVLTF
>TRBD2|13|NA|TRBV12-3/TRBV12-4|TRBJ2-7
TGTGCCAGCAACTTAGCGGGGGGCTACGAGCAGTACTTC
CASNLAGGYEQYF
>NA|17|few|TRBV4-1|TRBJ2-3
TGCGCCAGCAGCCAAGACGGACCGGGGGGCAGCACAGATACGCAGTATTTT
CASSQDGPGGSTDTQYF